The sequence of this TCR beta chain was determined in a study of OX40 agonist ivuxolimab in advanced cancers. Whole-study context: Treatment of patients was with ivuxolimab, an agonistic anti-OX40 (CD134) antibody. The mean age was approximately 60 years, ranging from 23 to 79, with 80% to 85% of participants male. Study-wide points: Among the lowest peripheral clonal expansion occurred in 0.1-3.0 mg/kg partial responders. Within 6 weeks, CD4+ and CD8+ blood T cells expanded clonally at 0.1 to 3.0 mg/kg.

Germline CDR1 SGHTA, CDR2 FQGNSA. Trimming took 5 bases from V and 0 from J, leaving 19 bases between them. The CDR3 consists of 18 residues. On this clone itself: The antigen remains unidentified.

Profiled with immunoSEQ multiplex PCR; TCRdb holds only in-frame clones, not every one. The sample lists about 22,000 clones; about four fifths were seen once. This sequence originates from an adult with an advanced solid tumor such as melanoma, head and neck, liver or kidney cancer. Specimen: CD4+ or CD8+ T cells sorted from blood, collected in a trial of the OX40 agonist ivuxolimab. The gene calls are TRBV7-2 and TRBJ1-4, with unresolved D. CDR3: CASSPDSVPVATNEKLFF. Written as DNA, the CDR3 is TGTGCCAGCAGCCCAGATTCAGTTCCCGTTGCAACTAATGAAAAACTGTTTTTT.